Following are 22 T cell receptor beta chains from one sample sequenced in a study of chemoradiotherapy in HPV16-positive cancers (dated by TCRdb to the early 2020s). Libraries were made using the immunoSEQ multiplex PCR assay. As stored in TCRdb, this immuneACCESS dataset retains in-frame rearrangements with V and J assigned. A fraction of the clones does not appear; measured against another copy, unresolved V genes explain less than half of the discrepancy, and the remainder lacks a known reason. This sample lists more than 10,000 clones; approximately 88% were detected once. The leading ten clones occupy around 2.4% of the sample. The material sequenced was blood, taken from a patient who underwent chemoradiotherapy. The origin of the receptors is a human donor with HPV-associated anogenital cancer.

The rearrangement uses TRBV5-6 and TRBJ1-5; D not certain. Germline-derived CDR1 and CDR2 are SGHDT and YYEEEE. This CDR3 comprises 13 residues. Trimming pared 4 bases from V and 1 base from J, leaving 6 bases between. DNA for the CDR3: TGTGCCAGCAGCCTGGACAGCAATCAGCCCCAGCATTTT. Translation gives CASSLDSNQPQHF.

The V gene is TRBV2, the J gene TRBJ2-3; weak D call: TRBD1 (6 bases). Per germline, CDR1 SNHLY and CDR2 FYNNEI. The CDR3 has 15 amino acids. V was shortened by 4 bases and J by 2 bases, with 13 bases between the two germline ends. CDR3 nucleotides: TGTGCCAGCAGTGCTGGGGACACCGTCACAGATACGCAGTATTTT. Translating it yields CASSAGDTVTDTQYF.

This chain's CDR3 is CASSGGQPTEAFF. The CDR3 DNA sequence: TGTGCCAGCAGCGGGGGGCAGCCGACTGAAGCTTTCTTT. V and J are TRBV5-6 and TRBJ1-1; maybe TRBD1 (6 bases). Trimming shortened V by 4 bases and J by 5 bases, and 12 bases separated the two germline ends. Germline values: CDR1 SGHDT, CDR2 YYEEEE. CDR3 length: 13 residues.

CDR3 sequence reads: CASNQGASTDTQYF. CDR3 bases: TGCGCCAGCAACCAGGGCGCCAGCACAGATACGCAGTATTTT. The chain carries TRBV5-1 and TRBJ2-3, with D maybe TRBD1 (5 bases). Per the germline V gene, CDR1 is SGHRS and CDR2 is YFSETQ. The ends were cut back, 6 bases at V and 0 bases at J, with 11 bases in the middle. This CDR3 is built from 14 residues.

The chain combines TRBV6-1 with TRBJ2-3; either TRBD1 or TRBD2 may fit D (5 bases each). Germline loops: CDR1 MNHNS, CDR2 SASEGT. V shed 4 bases and J shed 5 bases, with 7 bases lying between them. CDR3 length: 12 amino acids. Here the CDR3 DNA reads TGTGCCAGCAGTGGGGACCAAGATACGCAGTATTTT. Residues: CASSGDQDTQYF.

This clone was observed a handful of times. This chain links TRBV4-1 with TRBJ1-5; D is possibly TRBD1 (5 bases). There are 16 residues in the CDR3. The V end lost 3 bases, the J end lost 0 bases, and 12 bases lay between the germline ends. CDR1 is MGHRA, CDR2 YSYEKL, per germline. CDR3 coding DNA: TGCGCCAGCAGCCAGGGGAGGGGAAATAGCAATCAGCCCCAGCATTTT. Protein product: CASSQGRGNSNQPQHF.

The J gene is TRBJ1-2, the V gene TRBV7-2; tentative D call: TRBD1 (5 bases). Germline V gives CDR1 SGHTA, CDR2 FQGNSA. V was pared by 0 bases and J by 4 bases, with 9 bases between. The CDR3 totals 14 residues. CDR3 sequence (DNA): TGTGCCAGCAGCTTAGCGGGGGGAGGCTATGGCTACACCTTC. Its translation is CASSLAGGGYGYTF.

The rearrangement joins TRBV6-4 to TRBJ2-1, with D possibly called TRBD1 or TRBD2 (7 bases each). Germline CDR1 reads MRHNA; CDR2 reads SNTAGT. The V end lost 2 bases, the J end lost 8 bases, and 13 bases lay between the germline ends. CDR3 length: 14 residues. CDR3 region: CASSDQGGLHEQFF. In DNA form, the CDR3 reads TGTGCCAGCAGTGACCAGGGGGGGCTCCATGAGCAGTTCTTC.

This clone has a handful of counts. The rearrangement uses TRBV10-1 and TRBJ2-7; D is perhaps TRBD1 (5 bases). The CDR3 loop spans 13 amino acids. The germline V gene encodes CDR1 WNHNN and CDR2 SYGVQD (reference sequence). Trimming pared 3 bases from V and 7 bases from J, leaving 13 bases between. The CDR3 DNA reads TGCGCCAGCAGTGACGGCAGGGCAGGAGAGCAGTACTTC. Its protein product is CASSDGRAGEQYF.

The J gene is TRBJ2-1, the V gene TRBV5-6, with 7 bases that match TRBD1. The CDR3 contains 14 residues. Trimming at V came to 0 bases and at J to 12 bases, leaving 9 bases not matched to a gene. CDR1 is SGHDT, CDR2 YYEEEE, per germline. CDR3: CASSLDLQGRGQFF. DNA for the CDR3: TGTGCCAGCAGCTTGGACCTACAGGGGCGAGGGCAGTTCTTC.

This chain uses TRBV4-2 with TRBJ2-1, with 10 nucleotides matching TRBD2. The germline CDR1 and CDR2 sequences are LGHNA and YNFKEQ. The trim removed 3 bases at V and 10 bases at J, leaving 12 bases unmatched. The length of the CDR3 is 16 residues. The CDR3 here is CASSQRSGGAGGEQFF. CDR3 nucleotide sequence: TGTGCCAGCAGCCAGCGGAGCGGGGGGGCCGGGGGCGAGCAGTTCTTC.

The rearrangement joins TRBV4-2 to TRBJ2-5, with TRBD1 matching 7 bases. This CDR3 is 15 amino acids long. V was clipped by 3 bases and J by 2 bases; unmatched bases: 6. Germline lookup yields CDR1 LGHNA and CDR2 YNFKEQ. CDR3 region: CASSQTRTGQETQYF. CDR3 coding DNA: TGTGCCAGCAGCCAGACCCGGACAGGACAAGAGACCCAGTACTTC.

J is TRBJ1-2 and V is TRBV5-4; D ambiguous. Germline V gene data show CDR1 as SGHNT and CDR2 as YYREEE (reference sequence). The CDR3 contains 13 residues. Trimming cost V 0 bases and J 5 bases, with 8 bases left between them. CDR3 in amino acids: CASSLGQEYGYTF. As DNA, the CDR3 is TGTGCCAGCAGCTTGGGCCAGGAATATGGCTACACCTTC.

V usage is TRBV10-1 and J usage is TRBJ1-2, with 9 positions matching TRBD1. Losses at the gene ends were 3 bases for V and 4 bases for J; bases not matched to a gene: 9. CDR3 length equals 16 residues. The V gene's germline CDR1 is WNHNN and CDR2 SYGVQD (reference sequence). CDR3 in DNA: TGCGCCAGCAGTGACTCCACAGACAGGGGGGTCTATGGCTACACCTTC. Translating it yields CASSDSTDRGVYGYTF.

This chain connects TRBV5-1 to TRBJ2-2; D gene ambiguous. The CDR3 is made up of 14 amino acids. Deletions cut 7 bases from V and 3 bases from J, with 13 bases between. CDR1 and CDR2 from the germline V gene are SGHRS and YFSETQ. The CDR3 reads CASQTTADTGELFF. For the CDR3, the DNA is TGCGCCAGCCAAACAACGGCGGACACCGGGGAGCTGTTTTTT.

V gene TRBV6-5 combines with J gene TRBJ1-2; the match to TRBD1 covers 10 bases. Germline values: CDR1 MNHEY, CDR2 SVGAGI. The CDR3 totals 16 residues. V shed 0 bases and J 5 bases; nucleotides not matched to a gene: 6. The CDR3 DNA reads as TGTGCCAGCAGTTACTCCCCCCGACAGGGGGCGTATGGCTACACCTTC. Protein product: CASSYSPRQGAYGYTF.

The rearrangement links TRBV9 to TRBJ1-6, with D tentatively TRBD1 (6 bases). CDR1 is SGDLS and CDR2 is YYNGEE in the germline V gene. The CDR3 is 14 amino acids. Trimming shortened V by 4 bases and J by 6 bases, and 11 bases separated the two germline ends. CDR3 loop: CASSTTGFNSPLHF. The CDR3 coding sequence is TGTGCCAGCAGCACCACAGGGTTTAATTCACCCCTCCACTTT.

V is TRBV7-9 and J is TRBJ2-2, with D uncertain. Looked up from germline, CDR1 is SEHNR and CDR2 is FQNEAQ (reference sequence). V was clipped by 5 bases and J by 6 bases, with 10 bases between them. The CDR3 sequence is 13 residues long. The CDR3 loop is CASSRHGAGELFF. CDR3 bases: TGTGCCAGCAGCCGTCATGGCGCCGGGGAGCTGTTTTTT.

This clone was found a few times. This chain joins TRBV5-1 and TRBJ1-1; D is undetermined. The CDR3 length is 11 residues. Looked up from germline, CDR1 is SGHRS and CDR2 is YFSETQ. V dropped 2 bases and J dropped 2 bases, with 1 base sitting between them. In DNA, the CDR3 is TGCGCCAGCAGCTTAAACACTGAAGCTTTCTTT. Translated: CASSLNTEAFF.

The J gene is TRBJ2-2, the V gene TRBV19; 10 bases match TRBD2. Germline V gene data show CDR1 as LNHDA and CDR2 as SQIVND (reference sequence). CDR3 length: 17 amino acids. Trimming removed 0 bases from V and 5 bases from J; junction bases left unmatched: 6. In nucleotides, the CDR3 is TGTGCCAGTAGTATAGAGCGAGCGGGGGGGCGGACCGGGGAGCTGTTTTTT. Protein sequence: CASSIERAGGRTGELFF.

Concerning this clone itself: Other DNA sequences in the same sample also yield this CDR3. This rearrangement joins TRBV5-4 to TRBJ2-3, with no clear D. Germline-derived CDR1 and CDR2 are SGHNT and YYREEE (reference sequence). V was trimmed by 2 bases and J by 3 bases, leaving 4 bases between them. This CDR3 region has 12 residues. CDR3 region: CASSLVTDTQYF. CDR3 DNA: TGTGCCAGCAGCTTAGTAACAGATACGCAGTATTTT.

V and J are TRBV7-9 and TRBJ2-6; no reliable D call. The CDR3 has 17 residues. Trimming left V 5 bases short and J 1 base short, with 15 bases between. Germline assignment: CDR1 SEHNR and CDR2 FQNEAQ (reference sequence). The CDR3 here is CASSPDFMGSGANVLTF. In DNA, the CDR3 is TGTGCCAGCAGCCCGGATTTCATGGGATCTGGGGCCAACGTCCTGACTTTC.